The present entry profiles one T cell receptor (beta chain) with its context. This sample was included in a study of blood T cell repertoires in COVID-19. Study-level information: Samples came from the United States, Italy and Spain, spanning acute and convalescent COVID-19. PBMCs, B-cell-depleted T cells, or T cells provided the cDNA or gDNA that made up the material.

Germline V CDR1 and CDR2: MDHEN, SYDVKM. V was trimmed by 2 bases and J by 2 bases, leaving 7 bases between them. The CDR3 has 13 amino acids. In the original analysis: Reference gene primer amplification gave estimated nucleated cell counts. TCRdb's copy holds only in-frame clones and misses some; the assay was immunoSEQ multiplex PCR. V and J calls and clone size are as listed in that table; D and trimming were resolved from the DNA. The table includes 50,000 to 65,000 clones, 90% to 95% detected once. The sequence came from a man between 45 and 60 years old with active COVID-19. The chain couples TRBV28 to TRBJ2-7; unclear D gene. Sequencing was done on a sample of peripheral blood. The DNA for the CDR3 is TGTGCCAGCAGTTTAACGGGTGCCTACGAGCAGTACTTC. Amino acids: CASSLTGAYEQYF.